This T cell receptor (beta chain) was identified during a study of T-cell memory formation after mild COVID-19 (dated by TCRdb to the early 2020s). In terms of the full investigation: TCR sequence clusters from the two donors were largely donor specific. In two donors, T-cell clones that expanded and contracted after mild COVID-19 were followed by sequencing TCRalpha and TCRbeta repertoires longitudinally. Two young, previously healthy adult volunteers, one female and one male, were included in the cohort. Here is what the overall study found, with its caveats: The study included only a couple of mild cases, and larger cohorts that include severe cases with pre-infection samples were judged to be necessary. Clones contracting from day 15 to 85 had balanced CD4/CD8 phenotypes, while a second wave expanding from day 15 to 37 was biased towards CD4+. Contracting CD4+ clones appeared mostly in the CM and EM memory subsets, whereas CD8+ clones were enriched in EMRA. Some responding clones were found in pre-infection memory, which suggests that pre-existing cross-reactive memory T cells took part in the SARS-CoV-2 response. SARS-CoV-2 specificity was not confirmed for the second-wave clones peaking on day 37.

PBMCs were isolated by Ficoll-Paque density gradient centrifugation. This clonotype was seen a handful of times. Its recognized antigen is unknown. The input lacks base qualities; no much larger clone sits a single base away. Sequenced using an Illumina NovaSeq 6000. Using 5'RACE with constant-segment primers, TCRalpha and TCRbeta cDNA libraries were constructed, with sample barcodes and unique molecular identifiers added in the process. Trizol reagent was used to extract RNA from every sample. Amplification of the libraries took two PCR steps, and the second step added a second sample barcode plus Illumina TruSeq adapters. Sequencing of libraries was performed on an Illumina NovaSeq with 2 x 150 bp paired-end reads. The original methods were these. With migec v1.2.7, reads were demultiplexed and then collapsed into UMI-guided consensus sequences. Using mixcr v2.1.11, the UMI consensuses were aligned to TRA and TRB V and J templates and assembled into clonotypes. A clonotype was counted as expanded or contracted only if both edgeR and NoisET called the change significant, with noise models trained on biological replicates. edgeR calls used a false discovery rate-adjusted p below 0.01 and a log2 fold-change threshold of 1. As an exploratory analysis of dynamics, max-normalized trajectories of the 1000 most abundant clonotypes were examined with PCA combined with hierarchical clustering. Separately sequenced CD4+ and CD8+ repertoires were used to assign a CD4 or CD8 phenotype to each responding clone. TCRdb itself trimmed the public reads at Q25 with fastp, ran MiXCR and retained productive beta chains. Each entry is one CDR3 protein sequence, shown with its most common DNA and genes. These V and J calls are TCRdb output, not the study's own analysis. This sample holds about 340,000 distinct CDR3 sequences; about 16% were observed only once. In total, the top ten clones hold about 20% of the sample.

The receptor was isolated from a man aged 18 to 30 who had mild COVID-19 (a few samples of this study predate the infection). The sample titles of this study are shuffled in the database, so cell type and time point are left out; the donor was told from shared clones. The sample comprised PBMCs or a T cell subset sorted from them (not recorded which).

The DNA sequence is given as TGTGCCAGCAGCCCCGACAGGACAGCAGGAGAGACCCAGTACTTC. It specifies CASSPDRTAGETQYF. The chain joins TRBV7-9 to TRBJ2-5; possibly the D gene is TRBD1, per 6 matching bases. CDR3 length: 15 amino acids, cysteine to phenylalanine. CDR3 DNA only is kept here, 45 bases in frame from base 1. As encoded in the germline V gene (reference sequence), CDR1 is SEHNR while CDR2 is FQNEAQ. V sheds 5 bases and J sheds 4 bases, leaving 17 bases between their ends.